What follows describes a single T cell receptor (beta chain). Inclusion characteristics of ophthalmopathy patients comprised a Clinical Activity Score of at least 3, a NOSPECS grade of at least 4, and duration under 3 months. Regions amplified from RNA transcripts were the TCR beta CDR3 regions. Researchers ran a first-round RT-PCR on the TCR CDR3 using the HTBI primer set. TCRdb re-called the multiplex PCR reads with MiXCR, one entry per CDR3 protein. The data show about 400,000 distinct CDR3 sequences, approximately 14% seen once. The data stem from a study of T cells in Graves' hyperthyroidism and ophthalmopathy. As for the study in general: Peripheral blood was taken when the disease was first diagnosed, before any treatment began.

The sequence was obtained from a man between 18 and 35 years old with Graves' ophthalmopathy. Sample: blood.

The CDR3 DNA follows: TGTGCCAGCAGCTTGGGGGTGTCCGGGGGTTCAGATACGCAGTATTTT. Amino acid sequence: CASSLGVSGGSDTQYF. This sequence joins TRBV5-8 and TRBJ2-3; possibly TRBD2 for D (6 bases). This CDR3 has 16 amino acids. Germline-derived CDR1 and CDR2 are SGHTS and YDEGEE. Trimming left V 0 bases short and J 4 bases short, with 15 bases between.